The TCR beta chain described here comes from a study of cytomegalovirus exposure and HLA in healthy donors. Study findings and constraints: A few chains linked to CMV were shown in vitro to be specific for CMV antigens. Later, an analysis showed that TCR beta chains associated with HLA were more clonally expanded than others that were equally common. Of the V segments, some could not be distinguished, including TRBV6-2 and TRBV6-3, and were excluded. Reports indicate that TCR beta sequences accurately predicted the HLA-A and HLA-B alleles of most subjects.

Turning to this clone: What it binds is unknown.

Researchers ran the PCR with 60 Vbeta and 13 Jbeta primers. Sequencing was performed with immunoSEQ multiplex PCR; in TCRdb, only in-frame clones are kept and a portion is missing. The table includes about 300,000 clones, 86% detected once. The junction had 9 bases not matched to a gene; V was cut back by 5 bases and J by 4 bases. Germline CDR1 and CDR2: SNHLY and FYNNEI. This CDR3 region has 16 residues. The receptor's source is a man aged 35 to 55 in good health and CMV-seropositive. Input material: PBMCs. The V gene is TRBV2, the J gene TRBJ2-7; TRBD2 aligns across 12 bases. CDR3 nucleotide sequence: TGTGCCAGCAGTTCCTCACCTAGCGGGAGGGCTTACGAGCAGTACTTC. It yields the protein CASSSSPSGRAYEQYF.